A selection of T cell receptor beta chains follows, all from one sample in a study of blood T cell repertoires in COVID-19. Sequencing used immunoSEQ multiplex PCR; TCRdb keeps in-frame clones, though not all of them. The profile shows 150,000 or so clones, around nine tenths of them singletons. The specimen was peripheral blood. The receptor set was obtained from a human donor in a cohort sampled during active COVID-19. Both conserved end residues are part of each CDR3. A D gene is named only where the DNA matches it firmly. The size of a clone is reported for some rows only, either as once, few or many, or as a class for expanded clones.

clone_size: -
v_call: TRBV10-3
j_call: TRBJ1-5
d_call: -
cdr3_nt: TGTGCCATCAGTGAGTCGTGGGGGGGCAATCAGCCCCAGCATTTT
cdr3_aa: CAISESWGGNQPQHF

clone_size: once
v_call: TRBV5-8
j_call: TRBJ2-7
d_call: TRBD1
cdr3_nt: TGTGCCAGCAGCTTGCAAGGGGGCCCCTACGAGCAGTACTTC
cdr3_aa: CASSLQGGPYEQYF

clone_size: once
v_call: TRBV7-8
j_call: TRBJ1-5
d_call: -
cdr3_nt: TGTGCCAGCAGCTCTTACCTGAATCAGGGTAATCAGCCCCAGCATTTT
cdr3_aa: CASSSYLNQGNQPQHF

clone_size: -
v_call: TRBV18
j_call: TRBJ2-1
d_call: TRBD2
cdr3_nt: TGTGCCAGCTCACCTGGACTAGCGGGAGGGCCGGTGCGGTACAATGAGCAGTTCTTC
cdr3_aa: CASSPGLAGGPVRYNEQFF

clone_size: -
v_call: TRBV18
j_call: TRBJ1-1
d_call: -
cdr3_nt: TGTGCCAGCTCACGGGACGCGGGGTTAGACACTGAAGCTTTCTTT
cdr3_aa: CASSRDAGLDTEAFF

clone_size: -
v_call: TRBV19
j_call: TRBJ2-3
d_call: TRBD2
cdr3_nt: TGTGCCAGTAGTATGGACCCTAGCGGGGGGGGTACGCAGTATTTT
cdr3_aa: CASSMDPSGGGTQYF

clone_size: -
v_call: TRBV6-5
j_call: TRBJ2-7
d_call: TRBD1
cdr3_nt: TGTGCCAGCAGAGTCCGACAGGGTGGCTACGAGCAGTACTTC
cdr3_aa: CASRVRQGGYEQYF

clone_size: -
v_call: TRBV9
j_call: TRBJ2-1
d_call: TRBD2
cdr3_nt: TGTGCCAGCAGCGTAACCACAAACACGGGACTAGCGGGGGGGCCAAATGAGCAGTTCTTC
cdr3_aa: CASSVTTNTGLAGGPNEQFF

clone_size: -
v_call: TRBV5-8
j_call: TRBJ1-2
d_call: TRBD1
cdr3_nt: TGTGCCAGCAGCATACGGGACAGAACATACTATGGCTACACCTTC
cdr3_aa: CASSIRDRTYYGYTF

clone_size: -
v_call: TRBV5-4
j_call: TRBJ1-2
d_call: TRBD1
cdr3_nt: TGTGCCAGCAGCTCAAGGACAGGGGGGTGGCATGGCTACACCTTC
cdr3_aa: CASSSRTGGWHGYTF

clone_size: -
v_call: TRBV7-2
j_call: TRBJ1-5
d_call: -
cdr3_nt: TGTGCCAGCAGCCCCGACAGTAGCAATCAGCCCCAGCATTTT
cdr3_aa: CASSPDSSNQPQHF

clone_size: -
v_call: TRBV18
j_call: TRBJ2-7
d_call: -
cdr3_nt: TGTGCCAGCTCACCAGGCAGGGCCCCCTACGAGCAGTACTTC
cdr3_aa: CASSPGRAPYEQYF

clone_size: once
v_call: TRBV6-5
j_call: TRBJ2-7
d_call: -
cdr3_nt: TGTGCCAGCAAGGGGGTCGTCGAGCAGTACTTC
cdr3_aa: CASKGVVEQYF

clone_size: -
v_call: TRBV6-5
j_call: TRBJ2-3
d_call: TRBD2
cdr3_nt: TGTGCCAGCAGTCTAGCGGACACAGATACGCAGTATTTT
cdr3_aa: CASSLADTDTQYF

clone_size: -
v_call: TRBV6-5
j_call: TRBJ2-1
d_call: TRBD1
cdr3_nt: TGTGCCAGCAGTTATTCCTTTCTAGGGGGCGATGAGCAGTTCTTC
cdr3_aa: CASSYSFLGGDEQFF

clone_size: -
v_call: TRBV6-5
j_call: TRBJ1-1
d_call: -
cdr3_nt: TGTGCCAGCAGTATAACAGGGTTCGCTGAAGCTTTCTTT
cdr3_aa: CASSITGFAEAFF

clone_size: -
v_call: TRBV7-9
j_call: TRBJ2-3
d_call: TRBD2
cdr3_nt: TGTGCCAGCAGCCGGGGACTAGCGGCCACAGATACGCAGTATTTT
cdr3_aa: CASSRGLAATDTQYF

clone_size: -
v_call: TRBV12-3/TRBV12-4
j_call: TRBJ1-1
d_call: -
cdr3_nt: TGTGCCAGCAGTTTTAACGCCGGGACTGAAGCTTTCTTT
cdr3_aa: CASSFNAGTEAFF

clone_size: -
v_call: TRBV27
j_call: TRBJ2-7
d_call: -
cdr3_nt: TGTGCCAGCAGTTTAGGACAGAGTTCCTACGAGCAGTACTTC
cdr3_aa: CASSLGQSSYEQYF

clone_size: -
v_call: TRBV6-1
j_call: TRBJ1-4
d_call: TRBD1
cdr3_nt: TGTGCCAGCAGTGAACGGGACAGGGGTGATTATAATGAAAAACTGTTTTTT
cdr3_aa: CASSERDRGDYNEKLFF

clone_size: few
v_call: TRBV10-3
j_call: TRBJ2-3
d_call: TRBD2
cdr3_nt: TGTGCCATCAGTGAGTCAGCGGGGGGGCCAGATACGCAGTATTTT
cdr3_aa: CAISESAGGPDTQYF

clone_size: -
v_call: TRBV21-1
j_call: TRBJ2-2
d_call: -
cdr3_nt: TGTGCCAGCAGCAATTTTTGGTACAGGGGAAACACCGGGGAGCTGTTTTTT
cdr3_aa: CASSNFWYRGNTGELFF

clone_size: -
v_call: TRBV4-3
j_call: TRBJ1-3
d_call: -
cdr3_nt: TGCGCCAGCAGCCAAGAATCGGGGTGGGGAAACACCATATATTTT
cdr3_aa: CASSQESGWGNTIYF

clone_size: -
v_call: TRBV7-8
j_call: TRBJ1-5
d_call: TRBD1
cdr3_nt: TGTGCCAGCAGCAAGGACAGGGGGCAACAGCCCCAGCATTTT
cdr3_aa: CASSKDRGQQPQHF

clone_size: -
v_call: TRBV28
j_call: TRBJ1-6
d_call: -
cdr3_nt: TGTGCCAGCACCCCCCAGGGCGCGGGATCACCCCTCCACTTT
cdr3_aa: CASTPQGAGSPLHF

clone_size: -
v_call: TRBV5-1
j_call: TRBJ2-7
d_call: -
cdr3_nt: TGCGCCAGCAGCTCCAGGGTGGGGGAGCAGTACTTC
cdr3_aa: CASSSRVGEQYF

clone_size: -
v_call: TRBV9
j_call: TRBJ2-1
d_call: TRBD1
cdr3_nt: TGTGCCAGCAGCGTAGCCGAGGGGACAGGGTTTGATGAGCAGTTCTTC
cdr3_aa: CASSVAEGTGFDEQFF

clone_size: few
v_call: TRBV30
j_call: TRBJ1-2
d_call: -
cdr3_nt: TGTGCCTGGAGGGGGGCGAATTCCTATGGCTACACCTTC
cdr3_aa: CAWRGANSYGYTF

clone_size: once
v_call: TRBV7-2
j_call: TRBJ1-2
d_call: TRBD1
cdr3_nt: TGTGCCAGCAGCTTAGGGGAACAGGGGTGGAGGGATGGCTACACCTTC
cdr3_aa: CASSLGEQGWRDGYTF

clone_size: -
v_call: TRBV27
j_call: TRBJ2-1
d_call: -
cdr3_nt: TGTGCCAGCAGGGGGCCCCTCCGTGAGCAGTTCTTC
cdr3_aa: CASRGPLREQFF

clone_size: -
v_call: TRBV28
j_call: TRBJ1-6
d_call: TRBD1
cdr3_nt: TGTGCCAGCAGTTTCGCTGAGACAGGGGCCCATTCACCCCTCCACTTT
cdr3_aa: CASSFAETGAHSPLHF

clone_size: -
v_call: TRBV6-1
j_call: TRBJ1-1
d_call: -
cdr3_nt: TGTGCCAGCAGTGATCAGGGAAAATCGAACACTGAAGCTTTCTTT
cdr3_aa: CASSDQGKSNTEAFF

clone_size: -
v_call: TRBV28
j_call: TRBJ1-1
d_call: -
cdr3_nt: TGTGCCACCTCGGAGGGGAACACTGAAGCTTTCTTT
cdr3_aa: CATSEGNTEAFF

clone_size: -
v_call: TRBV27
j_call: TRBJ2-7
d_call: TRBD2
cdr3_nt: TGTGCCAGCGGCGAGAGACTAGCGGGTACCTACGAGCAGTACTTC
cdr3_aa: CASGERLAGTYEQYF

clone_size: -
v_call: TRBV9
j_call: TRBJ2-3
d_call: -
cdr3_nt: TGTGCCAGCAGCGTAGGAGGTGGAAGAACAGATACGCAGTATTTT
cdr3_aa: CASSVGGGRTDTQYF

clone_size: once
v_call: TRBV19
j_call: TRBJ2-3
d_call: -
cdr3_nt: TGTGCCAGTAGTATAACGAGGACAGATACGCAGTATTTT
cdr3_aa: CASSITRTDTQYF

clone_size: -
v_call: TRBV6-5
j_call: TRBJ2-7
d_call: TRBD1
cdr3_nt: TGTGCCAGCAGTTCGCCGGGACAGGGGGCTTACGAGCAGTACTTC
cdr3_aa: CASSSPGQGAYEQYF

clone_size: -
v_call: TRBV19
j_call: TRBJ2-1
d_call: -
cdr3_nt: TGTGCCAGTAGTTCGTTGAGGCACAATGAGCAGTTCTTC
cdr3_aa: CASSSLRHNEQFF

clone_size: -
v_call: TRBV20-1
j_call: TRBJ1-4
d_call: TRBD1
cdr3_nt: TGCAGTGCTAGTAAGGGACAGGGGTTGATTAATGAAAAACTGTTTTTT
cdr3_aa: CSASKGQGLINEKLFF

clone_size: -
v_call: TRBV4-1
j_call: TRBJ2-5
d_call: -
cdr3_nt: TGCGCCAGCAGCCAAGATCAGGCCCCTTTGGAGACCCAGTACTTC
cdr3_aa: CASSQDQAPLETQYF

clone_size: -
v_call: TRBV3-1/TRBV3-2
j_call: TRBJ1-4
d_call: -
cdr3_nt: TGTGCCAGCAGCCCCACCGGACAGGAAAAACTGTTTTTT
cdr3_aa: CASSPTGQEKLFF

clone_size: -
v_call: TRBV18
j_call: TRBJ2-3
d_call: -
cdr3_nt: TGTGCCAGCTCGACCTCGGCAGGGTTCACAGATACGCAGTATTTT
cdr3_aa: CASSTSAGFTDTQYF

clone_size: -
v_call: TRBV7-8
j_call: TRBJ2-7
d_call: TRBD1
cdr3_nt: TGTGCCAGCAGCGAAACAGGGGGAGGTGAGCAGTACTTC
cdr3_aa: CASSETGGGEQYF

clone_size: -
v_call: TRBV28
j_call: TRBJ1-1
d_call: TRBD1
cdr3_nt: TGTGCCAGCAGCCCCGGGACAGGGGTGATCACTGAAGCTTTCTTT
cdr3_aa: CASSPGTGVITEAFF

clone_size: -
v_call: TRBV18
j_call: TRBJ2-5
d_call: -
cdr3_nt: TGTGCCAGCTCAATACCGGTCAGAATGGGGGGACAAGAGACCCAGTACTTC
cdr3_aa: CASSIPVRMGGQETQYF

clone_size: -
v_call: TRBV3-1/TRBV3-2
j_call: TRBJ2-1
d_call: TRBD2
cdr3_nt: TGTGCCAGCAGCCAAGATATGACTAGCCGCGAGCAGTTCTTC
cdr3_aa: CASSQDMTSREQFF